These 7 T cell receptor beta chains were all obtained from the same sample, sequenced in a study of blood T cells in healthy people across ages. Primed by a sample-barcoded 5' primer and a J-beta primer mix, a second PCR proceeded for about 6 to 12 cycles. A single record per CDR3 protein comes from TCRdb applying MiXCR to the 5' RACE reads. The repertoire holds 1 million or so distinct CDR3 sequences, with less than 50% as singletons. The specimen sequenced was blood. These receptors came from a woman aged 55-70 years in good health.

V is TRBV20-1 and J is TRBJ1-6, with D possibly matching TRBD1 (5 bases). V lost 0 bases to trimming and J lost 3 bases, with 12 bases between them. The CDR3 is 16 amino acids. The germline V gene encodes CDR1 DFQATT and CDR2 SNEGSKA (reference sequence). As DNA, the CDR3 is TGCAGTGCTAGAGATGGGACCCTCGTCTATAATTCACCCCTCCACTTT. Its translation: CSARDGTLVYNSPLHF.

The chain joins TRBV27 to TRBJ2-1; TRBD1 agrees at 8 bases. Trimming cost V 6 bases and J 4 bases; bases outside gene matches: 11. CDR1 and CDR2 from the germline V gene are MNHEY and SMNVEV (reference sequence). The CDR3 extends over 16 amino acids. CDR3 nucleotide sequence: TGTGCCAGCAGACGATCCGACAGGGGTTATTACAATGAGCAGTTCTTC. This gives the protein CASRRSDRGYYNEQFF.

The chain carries TRBV6-5 and TRBJ2-2, with TRBD1 identical over 8 bases. V lost 6 bases and J lost 8; bases outside the gene matches: 11. The CDR3 length is 15 residues. Germline V gene data show CDR1 as MNHEY and CDR2 as SVGAGI. For the CDR3, the DNA is TGTGCCAGCAGCTCGACAGGGGCGGTGGGTGGGGAGCTGTTTTTT. Translated: CASSSTGAVGGELFF.

This clonotype was seen a few times. The chain uses TRBV11-2 and TRBJ2-1; 8 bases are a match to TRBD1. Germline-derived CDR1 and CDR2 are SGHAT and FQNNGV. The CDR3 runs to 15 residues. V trimming: 4 bases; J trimming: 7 bases; junction bases outside the gene matches: 9. The DNA for the CDR3 is TGTGCCAGCAGCTCCCTCTTGTACAGGGGGAATGAGCAGTTCTTC. It codes for CASSSLLYRGNEQFF.

This clonotype was observed a few times. The chain recombines TRBV7-3 with TRBJ2-5; tentative D call: TRBD1 (5 bases). The V end lost 1 base, the J end lost 5 bases, and 14 bases lay between the germline ends. CDR1 SGHTA and CDR2 FQGTGA come from the germline V gene. The CDR3 has 15 amino acids. The CDR3 bases are TGTGCCAGCAGCTTAAGGGGCCGGGTTGGGGAGACCCAGTACTTC. Translated, it gives CASSLRGRVGETQYF.

The chain links TRBV10-3 to TRBJ1-4; D gene uncertain. This CDR3 has 15 amino acids. Germline CDR1 and CDR2: ENHRY and SYGVKD. With 2 bases removed from V and 6 bases from J, the gap between germline ends came to 13 bases. This CDR3 is CAISEVGSGYEKLFF. Written as DNA, the CDR3 is TGTGCCATCAGTGAGGTGGGGTCGGGATATGAAAAACTGTTTTTT.

This clonotype was seen more than once but under ten times. J is TRBJ2-2 and V is TRBV6-6; D perhaps matches TRBD1 (6 bases). Germline V CDR1 and CDR2: MNHNY, SVGAGI (reference sequence). V lost 10 bases to trimming and J lost 5 bases, with 14 bases between them. This CDR3 region has 13 residues. CDR3 bases: TGTGCCACCCAGGACAGCAGGACCGGGGAGCTGTTTTTT. Translation gives CATQDSRTGELFF.